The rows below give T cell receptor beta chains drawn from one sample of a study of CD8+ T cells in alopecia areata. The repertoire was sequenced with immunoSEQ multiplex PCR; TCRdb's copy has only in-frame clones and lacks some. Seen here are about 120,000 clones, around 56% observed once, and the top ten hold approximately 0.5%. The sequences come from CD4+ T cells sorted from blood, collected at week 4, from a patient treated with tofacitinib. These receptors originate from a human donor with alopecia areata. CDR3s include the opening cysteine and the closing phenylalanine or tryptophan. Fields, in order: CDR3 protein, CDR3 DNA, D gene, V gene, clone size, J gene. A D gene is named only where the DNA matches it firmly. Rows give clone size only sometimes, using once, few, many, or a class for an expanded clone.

CASSTGQGNYEQYF | TGCGCCAGCAGCACTGGACAGGGGAACTACGAGCAGTACTTC | TRBD1 | TRBV5-1 | . | TRBJ2-7
CSVEKARGYTF | TGCAGCGTTGAAAAAGCACGGGGCTACACCTTC | . | TRBV29-1 | . | TRBJ1-2
CASSPRTGTYNEQFF | TGTGCCAGCAGCCCCCGGACAGGGACTTACAATGAGCAGTTCTTC | TRBD1 | TRBV7-3 | . | TRBJ2-1
CATSGFWLGSEDIQYF | TGTGCCACCAGCGGTTTTTGGTTGGGGTCGGAGGACATTCAGTACTTC | . | TRBV15 | . | TRBJ2-4
CASSLEALALATQYF | TGTGCCAGCAGCTTAGAGGCGCTAGCGCTAGCGACCCAGTACTTC | . | TRBV11-2 | . | TRBJ2-5
CASSPMAANEKLFF | TGTGCCAGCTCACCAATGGCCGCTAATGAAAAACTGTTTTTT | . | TRBV18 | many | TRBJ1-4
CASSLGETETQYF | TGCGCCAGCAGCTTGGGAGAGACCGAGACCCAGTACTTC | . | TRBV5-1 | . | TRBJ2-5
CASSQERTVQETQYF | TGCGCCAGCAGCCAAGAGAGGACGGTCCAAGAGACCCAGTACTTC | . | TRBV4-1 | . | TRBJ2-5
CASTPSAGDTDTQYF | TGTGCCAGCACCCCGAGCGCGGGAGACACAGATACGCAGTATTTT | TRBD2 | TRBV2 | . | TRBJ2-3
CASSLVAIGVATGEQYF | TGTGCCAGCAGCTTAGTGGCCATCGGGGTGGCTACGGGTGAGCAGTACTTC | . | TRBV7-9 | few | TRBJ2-7
CASSYSMRNGYTF | TGTGCCAGCAGTTACTCGATGCGGAATGGCTACACCTTC | . | TRBV6-5 | . | TRBJ1-2
CSVGLAAYNEQFF | TGCAGCGTTGGACTAGCGGCTTACAATGAGCAGTTCTTC | TRBD2 | TRBV29-1 | . | TRBJ2-1
CASSQAIYSGGGTDTQYF | TGTGCCAGCAGCCAGGCTATCTACTCAGGGGGCGGCACAGATACGCAGTATTTT | TRBD1 | TRBV4-2 | . | TRBJ2-3
CSSLSGNTEAFF | TGCAGCTCGCTCAGTGGGAACACTGAAGCTTTCTTT | . | TRBV29-1 | few | TRBJ1-1
CASSHGTGWQNYEQYF | TGCGCCAGCAGCCACGGGACAGGGTGGCAAAACTACGAGCAGTACTTC | TRBD1 | TRBV4-1 | . | TRBJ2-7
CAIGRGPEAFF | TGTGCCATCGGGAGGGGTCCTGAAGCTTTCTTT | . | TRBV10-3 | . | TRBJ1-1
CSASGLTVINEQFF | TGCAGCGCCTCAGGCCTGACGGTCATCAATGAGCAGTTCTTC | . | TRBV29-1 | few | TRBJ2-1
CAWSSLSRGLFF | TGTGCCTGGAGTTCCCTCTCTCGGGGACTGTTTTTT | . | TRBV30 | . | TRBJ1-4
CSVGSIQGSYEQYF | TGCAGCGTTGGGTCTATCCAGGGTAGCTACGAGCAGTACTTC | . | TRBV29-1 | . | TRBJ2-7
CASSFSAQGEKLFF | TGTGCCAGCAGCTTTTCAGCCCAGGGTGAAAAACTGTTTTTT | . | TRBV7-9 | few | TRBJ1-4
CASSLVRPKSSYNEQFF | TGCGCCAGCAGCTTGGTAAGGCCCAAGAGCTCCTACAATGAGCAGTTCTTC | . | TRBV5-1 | . | TRBJ2-1
CASRSTSNQPQHF | TGTGCCAGCAGGTCCACTAGCAATCAGCCCCAGCATTTT | . | TRBV6-5 | . | TRBJ1-5
CASSYAGLTEELFF | TGTGCCAGCAGTTACGCAGGTTTAACTGAGGAACTGTTTTTT | . | TRBV6-5 | once | TRBJ1-4
CASSVGQLDGYTF | TGTGCCAGCAGCGTGGGACAGCTGGATGGCTACACCTTC | TRBD1 | TRBV11-3 | once | TRBJ1-2
CASGTGKGGYTF | TGTGCCAGTGGGACAGGGAAGGGCGGCTACACCTTC | TRBD1 | TRBV2 | . | TRBJ1-2
CASSAPKSGRLNSPLHF | TGTGCCAGCAGCGCACCTAAATCGGGTCGTCTTAATTCACCCCTCCACTTT | . | TRBV9 | . | TRBJ1-6
CSAYSNYGYTF | TGCAGCGCCTATTCCAACTATGGCTACACCTTC | . | TRBV29-1 | . | TRBJ1-2
CASSYGGVDTQYF | TGTGCCAGCAGTTACGGCGGTGTGGATACGCAGTATTTT | . | TRBV28 | . | TRBJ2-3
CASSQGSGTAYEQYF | TGTGCCAGCAGCCAAGGAAGCGGGACTGCTTACGAGCAGTACTTC | TRBD2 | TRBV4-2 | . | TRBJ2-7
CASTPAGVGNIQYF | TGTGCCAGCACCCCTGCGGGGGTGGGGAACATTCAGTACTTC | TRBD2 | TRBV6-5 | few | TRBJ2-4
CASSRGTSAPSYNEQFF | TGTGCCAGCTCACGCGGGACCTCCGCCCCCTCCTACAATGAGCAGTTCTTC | . | TRBV18 | . | TRBJ2-1
CASSFQSEQYF | TGTGCCAGCAGCTTCCAGAGCGAGCAGTACTTC | . | TRBV7-9 | once | TRBJ2-7
CASHRLTNEKLFF | TGTGCCAGCCACCGTTTAACTAATGAAAAACTGTTTTTT | . | TRBV19 | few | TRBJ1-4
CATSTDSRRRTDTQYF | TGTGCCACCAGCACGGACTCAAGGAGGAGAACAGATACGCAGTATTTT | . | TRBV15 | once | TRBJ2-3
CASRRDSTYEQYF | TGCGCCAGCAGACGGGACAGCACCTACGAGCAGTACTTC | TRBD1 | TRBV5-1 | . | TRBJ2-7